Listed below are T cell receptor beta chains from one sample, sequenced in a study of graft-versus-host responses after intestinal transplantation. The protocol was immunoSEQ multiplex PCR, while the TCRdb copy is restricted to in-frame clones and leaves out a portion. The table has thousands of clones, around 93% seen once. This specimen consisted of PBMCs, obtained 11 days after intestinal transplantation. The origin of the receptors is a human patient who received an intestinal transplant, so some T cells may come from the graft donor. Each CDR3 is given with its conserved first and last residue. Fields, in order: V gene, J gene, CDR3 length, clone size, D gene, CDR3 DNA, CDR3 protein. D genes are given only for firm matches. Clone size is shown for a subset of rows, as once, few, many or a class of expanded clone.

V gene: TRBV9
J gene: TRBJ2-1
CDR3 length: 15
clone size: NA
D gene: NA
CDR3 DNA: TGTGCCAGCAGCGTAGAAGGGGGAGTGAGAAATGAGCAGTTCTTC
CDR3 protein: CASSVEGGVRNEQFF

V gene: TRBV11-2
J gene: TRBJ2-1
CDR3 length: 12
clone size: NA
D gene: NA
CDR3 DNA: TGTGCCAGCAGCCCCGGGGCCCCGGGGCAGTTCTTC
CDR3 protein: CASSPGAPGQFF

V gene: TRBV28
J gene: TRBJ2-7
CDR3 length: 13
clone size: NA
D gene: NA
CDR3 DNA: TGTGCCAGCAGTTTGGGGTTTTCCTACGAGCAGTACTTC
CDR3 protein: CASSLGFSYEQYF

V gene: TRBV27
J gene: TRBJ1-3
CDR3 length: 14
clone size: NA
D gene: NA
CDR3 DNA: TGTGCCAGCAGTTTAGGGTCGGTTGGGGACACCATATATTTT
CDR3 protein: CASSLGSVGDTIYF

V gene: TRBV29-1
J gene: TRBJ2-1
CDR3 length: 15
clone size: NA
D gene: TRBD2
CDR3 DNA: TGCAGCGTTCTACTAGCGGGAGGCCCTATGAATGAGCAGTTCTTC
CDR3 protein: CSVLLAGGPMNEQFF

V gene: TRBV29-1
J gene: TRBJ1-1
CDR3 length: 13
clone size: NA
D gene: NA
CDR3 DNA: TGCAGCGCCACCGAGAGGGGCGTAGGTGAAGCTTTCTTT
CDR3 protein: CSATERGVGEAFF

V gene: TRBV9
J gene: TRBJ2-7
CDR3 length: 14
clone size: NA
D gene: NA
CDR3 DNA: TGTGCCAGCAGCGTAGGGGGGCGATACTACGAGCAGTACTTC
CDR3 protein: CASSVGGRYYEQYF

V gene: TRBV15
J gene: TRBJ1-6
CDR3 length: 16
clone size: NA
D gene: NA
CDR3 DNA: TGTGCCACCAGCAGAGATCGGACTTCCTATAATTCACCCCTCCACTTT
CDR3 protein: CATSRDRTSYNSPLHF

V gene: TRBV5-5
J gene: TRBJ1-5
CDR3 length: 18
clone size: NA
D gene: NA
CDR3 DNA: TGTGCCAGCAGCTTGGCGAGGGGGGACATGGACGCCAATCAGCCCCAGCATTTT
CDR3 protein: CASSLARGDMDANQPQHF

V gene: TRBV2
J gene: TRBJ2-3
CDR3 length: 15
clone size: NA
D gene: NA
CDR3 DNA: TGTGCCAGCAGTGGGCCAGCGGGCAACACAGATACGCAGTATTTT
CDR3 protein: CASSGPAGNTDTQYF

V gene: TRBV7-9
J gene: TRBJ2-7
CDR3 length: 14
clone size: NA
D gene: TRBD2
CDR3 DNA: TGTGCCAGCAGCTCGGGACTAGCGCTCTACGAGCAGTACTTC
CDR3 protein: CASSSGLALYEQYF

V gene: TRBV27
J gene: TRBJ2-7
CDR3 length: 16
clone size: NA
D gene: NA
CDR3 DNA: TGTGCCAGCAGTTTACAGCTCGGAGGGCCGATCTACGAGCAGTACTTC
CDR3 protein: CASSLQLGGPIYEQYF

V gene: TRBV7-9
J gene: TRBJ1-3
CDR3 length: 15
clone size: NA
D gene: NA
CDR3 DNA: TGTGCCAGCAGCTTAGCCAACCTCTCTGGAAACACCATATATTTT
CDR3 protein: CASSLANLSGNTIYF

V gene: TRBV30
J gene: TRBJ1-6
CDR3 length: 14
clone size: NA
D gene: NA
CDR3 DNA: TGTGCGCGGAAGGAGGACAGTCAAAATTCACCCCTCCACTTT
CDR3 protein: CARKEDSQNSPLHF

V gene: TRBV5-1
J gene: TRBJ2-3
CDR3 length: 17
clone size: NA
D gene: TRBD2
CDR3 DNA: TGCGCCAGCAGCTTGGGACAAGCGGGAGCCCTCACAGATACGCAGTATTTT
CDR3 protein: CASSLGQAGALTDTQYF

V gene: TRBV10-1
J gene: TRBJ2-1
CDR3 length: 16
clone size: once
D gene: TRBD2
CDR3 DNA: TGCGCCAGCAGTGAAGTAGCGGGAGGCTTATACAATGAGCAGTTCTTC
CDR3 protein: CASSEVAGGLYNEQFF

V gene: TRBV4-1
J gene: TRBJ2-7
CDR3 length: 13
clone size: NA
D gene: NA
CDR3 DNA: TGCGCCAGCAGCCAAGCCCGGGCCCACGAGCAGTACTTC
CDR3 protein: CASSQARAHEQYF

V gene: TRBV5-1
J gene: TRBJ2-7
CDR3 length: 15
clone size: once
D gene: TRBD1
CDR3 DNA: TGCGCCAGCAGCTCGGGGGAGACAGGGGTCTACGAGCAGTACTTC
CDR3 protein: CASSSGETGVYEQYF

V gene: TRBV7-8
J gene: TRBJ2-7
CDR3 length: 17
clone size: NA
D gene: TRBD2
CDR3 DNA: TGTGCCAGCAGCTTAGAAGAAGGCGGGAGTTATGAGTACGAGCAGTACTTC
CDR3 protein: CASSLEEGGSYEYEQYF

V gene: TRBV15
J gene: TRBJ2-7
CDR3 length: 16
clone size: NA
D gene: NA
CDR3 DNA: TGTGCCACCAGCACAAGACAGGGACTGAGCTCCTACGAGCAGTACTTC
CDR3 protein: CATSTRQGLSSYEQYF

V gene: TRBV9
J gene: TRBJ2-1
CDR3 length: 19
clone size: NA
D gene: TRBD1
CDR3 DNA: TGTGCCAGCAGCGTAGCTTACTCCGGGACAGGGTTAGTGGACAATGAGCAGTTCTTC
CDR3 protein: CASSVAYSGTGLVDNEQFF

V gene: TRBV7-2
J gene: TRBJ2-5
CDR3 length: 17
clone size: NA
D gene: TRBD2
CDR3 DNA: TGTGCCAGCAGCCTGTGGTCTAGCGGGAGGGCCTTAGAGACCCAGTACTTC
CDR3 protein: CASSLWSSGRALETQYF

V gene: TRBV19
J gene: TRBJ2-1
CDR3 length: 18
clone size: NA
D gene: TRBD2
CDR3 DNA: TGTGCCAGTAGTTCATACTTTTCGACTAGCGGGATTGGAGGCCTGCAGTTCTTC
CDR3 protein: CASSSYFSTSGIGGLQFF

V gene: TRBV9
J gene: TRBJ2-1
CDR3 length: 17
clone size: NA
D gene: NA
CDR3 DNA: TGTGCCAGCAGCGTTCACCCCCTTGGCGGAGGTGGGACCGAGCAGTTCTTC
CDR3 protein: CASSVHPLGGGGTEQFF

V gene: TRBV25-1
J gene: TRBJ2-1
CDR3 length: 13
clone size: NA
D gene: NA
CDR3 DNA: TGTGCCAGCAGTGTACAGCTATACAATGAGCAGTTCTTC
CDR3 protein: CASSVQLYNEQFF

V gene: TRBV27
J gene: TRBJ2-2
CDR3 length: 12
clone size: NA
D gene: NA
CDR3 DNA: TGTGCCAGCAGTCCCCAGGCCGGGGAGCTGTTTTTT
CDR3 protein: CASSPQAGELFF

V gene: TRBV20-1
J gene: TRBJ2-5
CDR3 length: 10
clone size: NA
D gene: TRBD1
CDR3 DNA: TGCAGGAGGGGGCTCGAGACCCAGTACTTC
CDR3 protein: CRRGLETQYF

V gene: TRBV13
J gene: TRBJ2-7
CDR3 length: 14
clone size: NA
D gene: TRBD1
CDR3 DNA: TGTGCCAGCAGTCCGCCGGGACAGGGTTACGAGCAGTACTTC
CDR3 protein: CASSPPGQGYEQYF

V gene: TRBV10-3
J gene: TRBJ2-1
CDR3 length: 17
clone size: NA
D gene: TRBD2
CDR3 DNA: TGTGCCTCGGGGGCTAGCGGGAGGTACTACTCCTACAATGAGCAGTTCTTC
CDR3 protein: CASGASGRYYSYNEQFF

V gene: TRBV5-1
J gene: TRBJ1-3
CDR3 length: 15
clone size: NA
D gene: NA
CDR3 DNA: TGCGCCAGCAGCTTGTGGTCTGGGATGGGAAACACCATATATTTT
CDR3 protein: CASSLWSGMGNTIYF

V gene: TRBV21-1
J gene: TRBJ1-6
CDR3 length: 18
clone size: NA
D gene: NA
CDR3 DNA: TGTGCCAGCAGTTGGGAACTAGCTACACAACATCATAATTCACCCCTCCACTTT
CDR3 protein: CASSWELATQHHNSPLHF

V gene: TRBV5-5
J gene: TRBJ2-7
CDR3 length: 14
clone size: NA
D gene: NA
CDR3 DNA: TGTGCCAGCAGCCCCGAGGGGGTCCCCTACGAGCAGTACTTC
CDR3 protein: CASSPEGVPYEQYF

V gene: TRBV30
J gene: TRBJ2-7
CDR3 length: 12
clone size: NA
D gene: NA
CDR3 DNA: TGTGCCTACACCGAAATCTCCTACGAGCAGTACTTC
CDR3 protein: CAYTEISYEQYF

V gene: TRBV20-1
J gene: TRBJ1-2
CDR3 length: 11
clone size: NA
D gene: NA
CDR3 DNA: TGCAGTGCTAGGGCATGGGGAGTCTTAACCTTC
CDR3 protein: CSARAWGVLTF

V gene: TRBV29-1
J gene: TRBJ2-7
CDR3 length: 10
clone size: once
D gene: NA
CDR3 DNA: TGCAGCGTTGAAGATTACAAGCAGTACTTC
CDR3 protein: CSVEDYKQYF

V gene: TRBV7-9
J gene: TRBJ2-7
CDR3 length: 14
clone size: NA
D gene: TRBD1
CDR3 DNA: TGTGCCAGCAGCGCTCCCGGGACAGAAAGCGAGCAGTACTTC
CDR3 protein: CASSAPGTESEQYF

V gene: TRBV6-6
J gene: TRBJ2-2
CDR3 length: 13
clone size: NA
D gene: NA
CDR3 DNA: TGTGCCAGCAGTTACGTGGATCCCGGGGAGCTGTTTTTT
CDR3 protein: CASSYVDPGELFF

V gene: TRBV5-6
J gene: TRBJ2-1
CDR3 length: 16
clone size: NA
D gene: NA
CDR3 DNA: TGTGCCAGCAGCTGGGGGGACAGTGGGGTCTACAATGAGCAGTTCTTC
CDR3 protein: CASSWGDSGVYNEQFF

V gene: TRBV5-1
J gene: TRBJ1-5
CDR3 length: 14
clone size: NA
D gene: TRBD1
CDR3 DNA: TGCGCCAGCAGCACCGGACAGGGTAATCAGCCCCAGCATTTT
CDR3 protein: CASSTGQGNQPQHF

V gene: TRBV5-1
J gene: TRBJ2-1
CDR3 length: 15
clone size: NA
D gene: TRBD2
CDR3 DNA: TGCGCCAGCAGCCTAACTAGCGAACCCTACAATGAGCAGTTCTTC
CDR3 protein: CASSLTSEPYNEQFF

V gene: TRBV27
J gene: TRBJ2-5
CDR3 length: 17
clone size: NA
D gene: TRBD2
CDR3 DNA: TGTGCCAGCAGCGATTCATTGGGACTAGCGGGAGGAGAGACCCAGTACTTC
CDR3 protein: CASSDSLGLAGGETQYF

V gene: TRBV4-1
J gene: TRBJ2-7
CDR3 length: 16
clone size: NA
D gene: TRBD1
CDR3 DNA: TGCGCCAGCAGCCAGGGACAGGGGGCGCCCGCCTACGAGCAGTACTTC
CDR3 protein: CASSQGQGAPAYEQYF

V gene: TRBV10-2
J gene: TRBJ1-4
CDR3 length: 17
clone size: NA
D gene: NA
CDR3 DNA: TGCGCCAGCAGTGACCCCGGGGGGGGTGCAACTAATGAAAAACTGTTTTTT
CDR3 protein: CASSDPGGGATNEKLFF

V gene: TRBV13
J gene: TRBJ2-2
CDR3 length: 14
clone size: NA
D gene: NA
CDR3 DNA: TGTGCCAGCAGCTCAGACAGGTACACCGGGGAGCTGTTTTTT
CDR3 protein: CASSSDRYTGELFF

V gene: TRBV6-7
J gene: TRBJ2-6
CDR3 length: 18
clone size: NA
D gene: NA
CDR3 DNA: TGTGCCAGCAGTCGTGACAAGTATTTACAAAGTCGGGCCAACGTCCTGACTTTC
CDR3 protein: CASSRDKYLQSRANVLTF

V gene: TRBV28
J gene: TRBJ1-1
CDR3 length: 10
clone size: NA
D gene: NA
CDR3 DNA: TGTGCCAGTAAGATGAGGGAGGCTTTCTTT
CDR3 protein: CASKMREAFF